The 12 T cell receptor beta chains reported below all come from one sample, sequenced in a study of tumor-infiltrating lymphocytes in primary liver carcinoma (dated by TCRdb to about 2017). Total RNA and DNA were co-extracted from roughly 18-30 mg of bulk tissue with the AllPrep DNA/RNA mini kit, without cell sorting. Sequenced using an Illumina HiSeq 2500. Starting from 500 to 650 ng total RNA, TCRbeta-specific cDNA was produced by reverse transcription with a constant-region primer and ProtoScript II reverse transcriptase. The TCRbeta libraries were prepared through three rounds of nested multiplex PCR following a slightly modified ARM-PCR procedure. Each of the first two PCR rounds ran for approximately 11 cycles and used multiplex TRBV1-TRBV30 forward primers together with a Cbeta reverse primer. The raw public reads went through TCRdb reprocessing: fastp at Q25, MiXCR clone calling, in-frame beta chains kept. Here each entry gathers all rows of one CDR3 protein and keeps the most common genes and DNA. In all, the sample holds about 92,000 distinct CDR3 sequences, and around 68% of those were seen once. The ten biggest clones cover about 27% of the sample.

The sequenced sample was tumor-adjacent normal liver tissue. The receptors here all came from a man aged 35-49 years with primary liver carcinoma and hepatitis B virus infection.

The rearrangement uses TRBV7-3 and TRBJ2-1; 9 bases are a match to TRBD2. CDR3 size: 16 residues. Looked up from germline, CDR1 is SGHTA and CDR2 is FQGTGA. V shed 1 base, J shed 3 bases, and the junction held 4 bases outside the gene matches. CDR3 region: CASSLRASGVYNEQFF. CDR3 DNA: TGTGCCAGCAGCTTAAGGGCTAGCGGGGTCTACAATGAGCAGTTCTTC.

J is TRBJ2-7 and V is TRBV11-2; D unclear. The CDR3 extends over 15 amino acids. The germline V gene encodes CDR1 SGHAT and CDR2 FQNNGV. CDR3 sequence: CVGSTRVKGPLEQYF. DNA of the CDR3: TGTGTCGGCAGCACCAGAGTTAAAGGACCCCTGGAGCAGTACTTC.

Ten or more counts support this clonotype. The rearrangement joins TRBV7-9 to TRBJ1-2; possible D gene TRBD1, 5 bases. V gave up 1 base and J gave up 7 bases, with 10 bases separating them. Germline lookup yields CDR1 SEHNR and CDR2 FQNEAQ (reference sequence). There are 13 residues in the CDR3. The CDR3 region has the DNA TGTGCCAGCAGCTTAGGCCAGCAGGGTGGCTACACCTTC. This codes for CASSLGQQGGYTF.

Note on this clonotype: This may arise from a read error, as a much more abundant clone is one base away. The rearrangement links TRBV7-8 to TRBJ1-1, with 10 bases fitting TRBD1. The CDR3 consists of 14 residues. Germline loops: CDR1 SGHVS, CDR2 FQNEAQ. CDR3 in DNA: TGTGGCAGCAGCTCCAGGACAGGGGGCACTGAAGCTTTCTTT. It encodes CGSSSRTGGTEAFF.

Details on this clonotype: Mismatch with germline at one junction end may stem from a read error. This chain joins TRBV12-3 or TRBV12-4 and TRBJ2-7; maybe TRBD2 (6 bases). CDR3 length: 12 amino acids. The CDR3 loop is CAGSALAFEQYF. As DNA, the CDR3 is TGTGCCGGCAGTGCACTAGCCTTCGAGCAATACTTC.

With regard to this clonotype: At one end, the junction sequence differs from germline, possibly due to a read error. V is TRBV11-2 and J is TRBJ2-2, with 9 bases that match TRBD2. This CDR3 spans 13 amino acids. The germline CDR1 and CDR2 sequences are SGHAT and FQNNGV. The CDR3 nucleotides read TGTGCCAGCAGCGTAGGTCCTAGCGGGGAGCTGCTTTTT. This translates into CASSVGPSGELLF.

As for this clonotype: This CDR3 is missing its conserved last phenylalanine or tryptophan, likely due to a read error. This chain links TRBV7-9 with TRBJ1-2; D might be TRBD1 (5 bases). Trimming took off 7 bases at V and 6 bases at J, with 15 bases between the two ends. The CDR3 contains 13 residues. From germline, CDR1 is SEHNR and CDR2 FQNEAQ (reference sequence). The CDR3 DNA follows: TGTGCCAGCATCATAGGGCAGGGAGATGGCTACACCATC. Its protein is CASIIGQGDGYTI.

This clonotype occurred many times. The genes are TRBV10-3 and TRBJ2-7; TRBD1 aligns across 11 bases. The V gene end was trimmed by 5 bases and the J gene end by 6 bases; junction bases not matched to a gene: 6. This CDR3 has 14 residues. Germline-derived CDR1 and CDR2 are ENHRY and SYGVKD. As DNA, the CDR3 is TGTGCCATCAGTTCCCCGGGACAGGGGGTCGAGCAGTACTTC. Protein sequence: CAISSPGQGVEQYF.

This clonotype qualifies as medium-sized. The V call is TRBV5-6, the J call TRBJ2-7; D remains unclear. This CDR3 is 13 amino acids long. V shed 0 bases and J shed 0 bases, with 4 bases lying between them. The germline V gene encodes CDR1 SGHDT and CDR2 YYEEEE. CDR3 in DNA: TGTGCCAGCAGCTTGGAGAGCTCCTACGAGCAGTACTTC. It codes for CASSLESSYEQYF.

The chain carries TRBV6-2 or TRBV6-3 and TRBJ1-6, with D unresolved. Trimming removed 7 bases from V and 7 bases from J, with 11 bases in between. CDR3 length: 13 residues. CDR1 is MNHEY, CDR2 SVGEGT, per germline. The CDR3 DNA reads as TGTGCCAGCACCGGGATCAGCAATTCACCCCTCCACTTT. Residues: CASTGISNSPLHF.

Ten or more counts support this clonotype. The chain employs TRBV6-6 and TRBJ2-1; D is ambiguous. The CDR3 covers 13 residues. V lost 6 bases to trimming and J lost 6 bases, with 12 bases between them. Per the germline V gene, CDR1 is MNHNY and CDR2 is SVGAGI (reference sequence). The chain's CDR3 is CASSQTSGNEQFF. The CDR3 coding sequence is TGTGCCAGCAGCCAGACCTCAGGCAATGAGCAGTTCTTC.

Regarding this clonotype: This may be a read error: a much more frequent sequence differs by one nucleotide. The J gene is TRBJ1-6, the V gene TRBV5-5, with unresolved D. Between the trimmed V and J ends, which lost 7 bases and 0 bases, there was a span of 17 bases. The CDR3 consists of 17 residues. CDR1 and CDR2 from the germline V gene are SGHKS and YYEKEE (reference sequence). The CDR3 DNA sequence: TGTGCCAGCGGCGACGGTGGGCGCAGCTCCTATAATTCACCCCTCCACTTT. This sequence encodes CASGDGGRSSYNSPLHF.